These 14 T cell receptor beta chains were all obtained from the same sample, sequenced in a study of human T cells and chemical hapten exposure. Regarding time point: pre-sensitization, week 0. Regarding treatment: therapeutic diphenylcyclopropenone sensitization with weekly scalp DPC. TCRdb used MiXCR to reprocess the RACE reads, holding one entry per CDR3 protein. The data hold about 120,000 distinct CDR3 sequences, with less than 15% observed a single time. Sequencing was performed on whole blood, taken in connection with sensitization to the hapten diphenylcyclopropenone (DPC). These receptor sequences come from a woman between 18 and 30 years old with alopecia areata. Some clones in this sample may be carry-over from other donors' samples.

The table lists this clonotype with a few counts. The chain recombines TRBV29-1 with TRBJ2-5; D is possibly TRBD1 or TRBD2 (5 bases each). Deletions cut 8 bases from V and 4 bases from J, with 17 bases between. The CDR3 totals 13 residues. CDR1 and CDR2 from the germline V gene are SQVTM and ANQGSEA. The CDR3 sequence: CSLGWGSGETQYF. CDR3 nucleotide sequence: TGCAGCCTTGGTTGGGGGAGCGGAGAGACCCAGTACTTC.

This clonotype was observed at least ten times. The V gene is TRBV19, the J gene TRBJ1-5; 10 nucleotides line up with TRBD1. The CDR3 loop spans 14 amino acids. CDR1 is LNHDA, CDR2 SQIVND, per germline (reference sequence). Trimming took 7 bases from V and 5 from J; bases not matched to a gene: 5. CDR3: CASTRGQGYQPQHF. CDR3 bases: TGTGCCAGTACTAGGGGACAGGGGTATCAGCCCCAGCATTTT.

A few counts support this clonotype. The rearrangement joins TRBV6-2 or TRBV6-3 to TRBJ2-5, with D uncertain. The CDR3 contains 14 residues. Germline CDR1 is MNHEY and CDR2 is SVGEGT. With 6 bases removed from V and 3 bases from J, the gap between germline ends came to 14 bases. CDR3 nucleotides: TGTGCCAGCAGCCTCTTTGGAAGCGAAGAGACCCAGTACTTC. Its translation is CASSLFGSEETQYF.

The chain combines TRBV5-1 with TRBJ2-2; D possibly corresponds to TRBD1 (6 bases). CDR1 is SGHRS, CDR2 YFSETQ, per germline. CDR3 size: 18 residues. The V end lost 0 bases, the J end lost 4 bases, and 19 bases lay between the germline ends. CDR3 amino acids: CASSLEKIRGRGTGELFF. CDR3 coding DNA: TGCGCCAGCAGCTTGGAAAAGATCAGGGGTAGAGGCACCGGGGAGCTGTTTTTT.

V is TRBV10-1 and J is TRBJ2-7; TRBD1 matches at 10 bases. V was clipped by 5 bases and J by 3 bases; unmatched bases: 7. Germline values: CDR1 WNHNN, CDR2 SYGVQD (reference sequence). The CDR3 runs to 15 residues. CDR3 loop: CASSPGQGTHYEQYF. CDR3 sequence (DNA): TGCGCCAGCAGTCCGGGACAGGGGACACACTACGAGCAGTACTTC.

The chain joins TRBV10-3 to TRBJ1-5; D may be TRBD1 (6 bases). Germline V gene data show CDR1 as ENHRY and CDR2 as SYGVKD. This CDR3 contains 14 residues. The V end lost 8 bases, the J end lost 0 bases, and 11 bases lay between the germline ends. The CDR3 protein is CAIGGGRSNQPQHF. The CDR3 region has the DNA TGTGCCATCGGCGGGGGGCGTAGCAATCAGCCCCAGCATTTT.

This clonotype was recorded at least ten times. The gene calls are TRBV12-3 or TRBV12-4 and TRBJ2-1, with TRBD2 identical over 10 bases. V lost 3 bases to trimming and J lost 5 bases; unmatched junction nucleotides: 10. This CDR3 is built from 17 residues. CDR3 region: CASSFSLTSGADNEQFF. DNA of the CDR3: TGTGCCAGCAGTTTCTCCCTCACTAGCGGGGCCGACAATGAGCAGTTCTTC.

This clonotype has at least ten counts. The CDR3 DNA reads as TGTGCCAGCTCTAGGACCGATCAGCCTACGTCCTACGAGCAGTACTTC. Translated: CASSRTDQPTSYEQYF. The chain uses TRBV18 and TRBJ2-7; D not certain. Trimming shortened V by 6 bases and J by 1 base, and 19 bases separated the two germline ends. The CDR3 has 16 amino acids. Germline V gives CDR1 KGHSH, CDR2 LQKENI.

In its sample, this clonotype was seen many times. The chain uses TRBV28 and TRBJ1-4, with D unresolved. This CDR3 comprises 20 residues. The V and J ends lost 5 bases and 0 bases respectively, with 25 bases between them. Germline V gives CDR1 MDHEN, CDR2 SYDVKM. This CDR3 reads CASSPSLTALFSATNEKLFF. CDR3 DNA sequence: TGTGCCAGCAGTCCGTCACTTACAGCGCTATTCTCAGCAACTAATGAAAAACTGTTTTTT.

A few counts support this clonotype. The CDR3 spells CASSLGTGSEKLFF. CDR3 in DNA: TGTGCCAGCAGTTTGGGGACAGGGAGCGAAAAACTGTTTTTT. The chain links TRBV7-9 to TRBJ1-4; 9 positions match TRBD1. Trimming at V came to 6 bases and at J to 8 bases, leaving 7 bases not matched to a gene. This CDR3 region has 14 residues. Per the germline V gene, CDR1 is SEHNR and CDR2 is FQNEAQ (reference sequence).

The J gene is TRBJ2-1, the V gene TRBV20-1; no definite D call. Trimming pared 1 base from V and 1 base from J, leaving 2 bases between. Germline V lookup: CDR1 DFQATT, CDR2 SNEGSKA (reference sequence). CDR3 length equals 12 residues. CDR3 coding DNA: TGCAGTGCTAGAGCATCCTACAATGAGCAGTTCTTC. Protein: CSARASYNEQFF.

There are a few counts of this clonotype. The CDR3 sequence: CSAGTYNEQFF. The CDR3 nucleotides read TGCAGTGCTGGGACCTACAATGAGCAGTTCTTC. The chain combines TRBV20-1 with TRBJ2-1; D uncertain. Germline loops: CDR1 DFQATT, CDR2 SNEGSKA (reference sequence). The germline V and J ends were trimmed by 5 bases and 2 bases, with 4 bases remaining between them. This CDR3 has 11 amino acids.

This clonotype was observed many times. The CDR3 spells CASSERIASGDTQYF. CDR3 DNA: TGTGCCAGCAGTGAAAGAATTGCTAGCGGAGATACGCAGTATTTT. The rearrangement joins TRBV6-1 to TRBJ2-3, with 7 positions matching TRBD2. The trim removed 2 bases at V and 5 bases at J, leaving 7 bases unmatched. This CDR3 is built from 15 residues. Germline V gene sequence: CDR1 MNHNS, CDR2 SASEGT.

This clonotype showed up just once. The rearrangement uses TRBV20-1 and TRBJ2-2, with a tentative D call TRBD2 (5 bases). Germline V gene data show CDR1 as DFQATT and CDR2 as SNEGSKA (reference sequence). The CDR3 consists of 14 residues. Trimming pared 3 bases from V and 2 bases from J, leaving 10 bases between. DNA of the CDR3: TGCAGTGCTAGTATCAGCGGCAACACCGGGGAGCTGTTTTTT. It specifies CSASISGNTGELFF.